Below are 23 T cell receptor beta chains sequenced from a single sample in a study of identifying expanded T cells in peripheral blood. TCRdb keeps only in-frame clones here, not all; method: immunoSEQ multiplex PCR. The data contain 90,000 to 100,000 clones, 88% of them singletons. The specimen was blood. These TCRs come from a person aged 18 to 75 in good health.

The V gene is TRBV5-5, the J gene TRBJ2-1; 10 bases map to TRBD2. The length of the CDR3 is 15 residues. Germline V gene lookup returns CDR1 SGHKS and CDR2 YYEKEE (reference sequence). J was trimmed by 12 bases and V by 4 bases; bases with no gene match: 13. For the CDR3, the DNA is TGTGCCAGCAGCACCGGGACTAGCGATATGATACGGCAGTTCTTC. Translating it yields CASSTGTSDMIRQFF.

In nucleotides, the CDR3 is TGTGCCAGCAGCTTTGGGGACAGCGGATTTATCCAAATGAGCTACACCTTC. It codes for CASSFGDSGFIQMSYTF. The chain carries TRBV11-1 and TRBJ1-2; 7 bases are a match to TRBD1. This CDR3 is built from 17 residues. From germline, CDR1 is SGHAT and CDR2 FQDESV (reference sequence). After removal of 3 bases from V and 9 bases from J, the junction contained 19 bases not matched to a gene.

The chain couples TRBV6-6 to TRBJ2-5; D remains ambiguous. V shed 6 bases and J shed 2 bases, with 7 bases lying between them. Germline V lookup: CDR1 MNHNY, CDR2 SVGAGI (reference sequence). This CDR3 has 12 amino acids. The CDR3 nucleotides read TGTGCCAGCAGCCTACCGCAAGAGACCCAGTACTTC. This gives the protein CASSLPQETQYF.

This rearrangement joins TRBV13 to TRBJ2-1; D not resolved. The CDR3 runs 11 residues. Germline lookup yields CDR1 PRHDT and CDR2 FYEKMQ (reference sequence). V was trimmed by 3 bases and J by 8 bases, leaving 5 bases between them. CDR3 coding DNA: TGTGCCAGCAGCTTCCAGGATGAGCAGTTCTTC. Protein: CASSFQDEQFF.

This chain uses TRBV2 with TRBJ1-4; TRBD1 is a possible D gene (5 bases). The CDR3 covers 15 residues. The V gene lost 3 bases and the J gene lost 8 bases, with 16 bases spanning the gap. Germline V lookup: CDR1 SNHLY, CDR2 FYNNEI. CDR3 bases: TGTGCCAGCAGTGACCCGGGGCTCCCGGAGGAAAAACTGTTTTTT. Protein sequence: CASSDPGLPEEKLFF.

This clone appeared once. V is TRBV6-4 and J is TRBJ2-2; D remains unclear. The CDR3 has 13 amino acids. Between the trimmed V and J ends, which lost 3 bases and 5 bases, there was a span of 7 bases. Looked up from germline, CDR1 is MRHNA and CDR2 is SNTAGT. The chain's CDR3 is CASSEGYTGELFF. In nucleotides, the CDR3 is TGTGCCAGCAGTGAAGGGTATACCGGGGAGCTGTTTTTT.

The chain uses TRBV21-1 and TRBJ1-2; the D call of TRBD1 is as the table states it, not checked on the DNA. TRBV21-1 is tagged as a pseudogene. The length of the CDR3 is 14 residues. The CDR3, as DNA: TGTGCCAGCAGCATCCGGTCCCAGGGAAACGACTACACCTTC. Its translation: CASSIRSQGNDYTF.

The chain joins TRBV6-5 to TRBJ1-3, with unresolved D. The germline V gene encodes CDR1 MNHEY and CDR2 SVGAGI. Trimming shortened V by 8 bases and J by 4 bases, and 9 bases separated the two germline ends. The CDR3 totals 12 residues. The CDR3 DNA follows: TGTGCCAGCCGGCAGCCAGGAAACACCATATATTTT. The encoded protein is CASRQPGNTIYF.

The V and J genes are TRBV19 and TRBJ2-7, with 8 nucleotides matching TRBD1. Germline CDR1 is LNHDA and CDR2 is SQIVND (reference sequence). The V gene end was trimmed by 5 bases and the J gene end by 2 bases; junction bases not matched to a gene: 5. The CDR3 is 14 amino acids. The CDR3 DNA follows: TGTGCCAGTAGTGAGGGACAGGCGACCTACGAGCAGTACTTC. Its protein is CASSEGQATYEQYF.

CDR3 residues: CAISESKRGDYGYTF. In DNA form, the CDR3 reads TGTGCCATCAGTGAATCTAAGCGAGGGGACTATGGCTACACCTTC. The V call is TRBV10-3, the J call TRBJ1-2, with D perhaps matching TRBD1 (5 bases). Between the trimmed V and J ends, which lost 3 bases and 3 bases, there was a span of 14 bases. The CDR3 is 15 residues long. The germline gives CDR1 ENHRY, CDR2 SYGVKD.

This CDR3 is CASNDGGNEQFF. The CDR3 coding sequence is TGCGCCAGCAATGATGGTGGGAATGAGCAGTTCTTC. The chain couples TRBV10-1 to TRBJ2-1, with D hard to call. The CDR3 length is 12 residues. The V gene lost 7 bases and the J gene lost 7 bases, with 11 bases spanning the gap. CDR1 and CDR2 (germline): WNHNN, SYGVQD (reference sequence).

The chain combines TRBV7-9 with TRBJ2-7; 8 bases agree with TRBD2. The CDR3 runs 14 residues. CDR1 and CDR2 (germline): SEHNR, FQNEAQ (reference sequence). With V trimmed by 5 bases and J by 6 bases, 9 bases remained unmatched. The CDR3 protein is CASSVGAGGSEQYF. CDR3 coding DNA: TGTGCCAGCAGCGTCGGGGCGGGAGGATCCGAGCAGTACTTC.

This rearrangement joins TRBV15 to TRBJ1-5; possibly TRBD1 for D (5 bases). The CDR3 consists of 19 residues. V lost 3 bases and J 0 bases, leaving 21 bases between the germline ends. Per the germline V gene, CDR1 is LNHNV and CDR2 is YYDKDF (reference sequence). CDR3 protein: CATSRTLSRAGNSNQPQHF. Here the CDR3 DNA reads TGTGCCACCAGCAGGACCCTATCCAGGGCGGGAAATAGCAATCAGCCCCAGCATTTT.

This clone was picked up one time. V and J are TRBV29-1 and TRBJ1-2; D may be TRBD1 (5 bases). The V end was cut by 5 bases, the J end by 5 bases, with 12 bases between. CDR3 length: 12 residues. Germline CDR1 reads SQVTM; CDR2 reads ANQGSEA. The CDR3 sequence is CSVPGLSYGYTF. In DNA, the CDR3 is TGCAGCGTTCCAGGGCTTTCGTATGGCTACACCTTC.

This clone came up a few times. J is TRBJ2-6 and V is TRBV27; 10 bases fit TRBD1. V dropped 3 bases and J dropped 2; count of bases not matched to a gene: 1. The germline V gene has CDR1 MNHEY and CDR2 SMNVEV (reference sequence). The CDR3 extends over 16 amino acids. The CDR3: CASSLTGGTGANVLTF. The CDR3 bases are TGTGCCAGCAGTTTGACAGGGGGCACTGGGGCCAACGTCCTGACTTTC.

The chain recombines TRBV29-1 with TRBJ2-5; 12 bases fit TRBD1. The CDR3 is 14 residues long. The V gene end was trimmed by 4 bases and the J gene end by 5 bases; junction bases not matched to a gene: 5. Germline V gene lookup returns CDR1 SQVTM and CDR2 ANQGSEA. CDR3 sequence: CSVVGTGGLETQYF. CDR3 coding DNA: TGCAGCGTTGTGGGGACAGGGGGCCTGGAGACCCAGTACTTC.

CDR3 coding DNA: TGTGCCAGCTCACCACGGGTGGCCAACCTTGAAGCTTTCTTT. As protein: CASSPRVANLEAFF. J is TRBJ1-1 and V is TRBV18; D unresolved. This CDR3 spans 14 amino acids. Germline assignment: CDR1 KGHSH and CDR2 LQKENI. The V gene lost 1 base and the J gene lost 7 bases, with 13 bases spanning the gap.

The chain carries TRBV5-4 and TRBJ2-7; D unclear. Germline-derived CDR1 and CDR2 are SGHNT and YYREEE (reference sequence). This CDR3 has 14 amino acids. The germline V and J ends were trimmed by 0 bases and 0 bases, with 7 bases remaining between them. For the CDR3, the DNA is TGTGCCAGCAGCTTGGACGAGAGCTCCTACGAGCAGTACTTC. Its protein product is CASSLDESSYEQYF.

The CDR3 nucleotides read TGCGCCAGCAGCCAAGCTCCCCAGGCCGACGAAAAACTGTTTTTT. The encoded protein is CASSQAPQADEKLFF. The chain uses TRBV4-1 and TRBJ1-4; D unclear. Per germline, CDR1 MGHRA and CDR2 YSYEKL. This CDR3 contains 15 residues. Trimming stripped 1 base from V and 8 bases from J, with 14 bases between.

This clone was observed a single time. This chain connects TRBV5-6 to TRBJ1-2; D perhaps matches TRBD1 (5 bases). Trimming left V 6 bases short and J 6 bases short, with 21 bases between. CDR3 length: 15 amino acids. Germline loops: CDR1 SGHDT, CDR2 YYEEEE. CDR3 bases: TGTGCCAGCACCCATCCTTCCCCAGGGAAGAATGGCTACACCTTC. Encoded protein: CASTHPSPGKNGYTF. Full variable domain (remainder filled in from reference TRBV5-6 and TRBJ1-2): DAGVTQSPTHLIKTRGQQVTLRCSPKSGHDTVSWYQQALGQGPQFIFQYYEEEERQRGNFPDRFSGHQFPNYSSELNVNALLLGDSALYLCASTHPSPGKNGYTFGSGTRLTVV.

In its sample, this clone was seen once. The V and J genes are TRBV7-8 and TRBJ2-3, with D unclear. This CDR3 comprises 14 residues. The V end lost 1 base, the J end lost 12 bases, and 17 bases lay between the germline ends. Germline V lookup: CDR1 SGHVS, CDR2 FQNEAQ. CDR3 bases: TGTGCCAGCAGCTTAGATACAGCAATTGGTGATCAGTATTTT. This codes for CASSLDTAIGDQYF.

This clone turned up a few times. The chain couples TRBV11-2 to TRBJ1-1; D ambiguous. CDR3 length: 14 amino acids. Germline assignment: CDR1 SGHAT and CDR2 FQNNGV. V was cut by 5 bases and J by 1 base, with 11 bases left in between. The CDR3 spells CASSAGNGNTEAFF. As DNA, the CDR3 is TGTGCCAGCAGCGCCGGGAACGGGAACACTGAAGCTTTCTTT.

The rearrangement links TRBV7-9 to TRBJ2-3, with D hard to call. Germline CDR1 is SEHNR and CDR2 is FQNEAQ (reference sequence). Trimming pared 0 bases from V and 2 bases from J, leaving 12 bases between. CDR3 length: 16 amino acids. CDR3 loop: CASSLAQNLHTDTQYF. For the CDR3, the DNA is TGTGCCAGCAGCTTAGCACAAAACCTACACACAGATACGCAGTATTTT.